A selection of T cell receptor beta chains follows, all from one sample in a study of OX40 agonist ivuxolimab in advanced cancers. Sequencing was performed with immunoSEQ multiplex PCR; in TCRdb, only in-frame clones are kept and a portion is missing. The sample gives more than 100,000 clones, 90% to 95% of which show up once; more than 0.8% is in the top ten. Source: CD4+ or CD8+ T cells sorted from blood, taken in a trial of the OX40 agonist ivuxolimab. The origin of the receptors is an adult with an advanced solid tumor such as melanoma, head and neck, liver or kidney cancer. The CDR3 runs from the conserved cysteine through the conserved F or W. The order of the fields is CDR3 protein, CDR3 DNA, CDR3 length, J gene, clone size, V gene, D gene. The D gene is left open where the match is weak. Expanded clones are given a class, and other clones once, few, many or no size at all.

CASSPRGGGGELFF,TGTGCCAGCAGCCCGCGGGGCGGTGGCGGGGAGCTGTTTTTT,14,TRBJ2-2,NA,TRBV7-3,NA
CASRESTGDEKLFF,TGCGCCAGCAGGGAGTCGACAGGGGATGAAAAACTGTTTTTT,14,TRBJ1-4,NA,TRBV5-1,TRBD1
CASSPPGSGKLFF,TGTGCCAGCAGCCCTCCGGGCTCCGGAAAACTGTTTTTT,13,TRBJ1-4,NA,TRBV5-6,NA
CATSEARAPYYGYTF,TGTGCCACCTCAGAAGCCAGGGCCCCCTACTATGGCTACACCTTC,15,TRBJ1-2,NA,TRBV15,NA
CASSARDSYNEQFF,TGTGCCAGCAGCGCACGGGACAGCTACAATGAGCAGTTCTTC,14,TRBJ2-1,NA,TRBV7-9,TRBD1
CASSHSGRADEQFF,TGCGCCAGCAGCCATAGCGGGAGGGCCGATGAGCAGTTCTTC,14,TRBJ2-1,NA,TRBV4-3,TRBD2
CASSRKGQGARETQYF,TGTGCCAGCAGCCGGAAGGGACAGGGGGCCCGAGAGACCCAGTACTTC,16,TRBJ2-5,NA,TRBV7-6,TRBD1
CASSAGQGHHLTQYF,TGTGCCAGCAGTGCCGGGCAGGGGCATCACCTGACCCAGTACTTC,15,TRBJ2-5,NA,TRBV6-6,NA
CASSYSRVLNSPLHF,TGTGCCAGCAGTTACTCGCGTGTTTTGAATTCACCCCTCCACTTT,15,TRBJ1-6,once,TRBV6-5,NA
CASTLDRGGQPQHF,TGTGCCAGCACCCTTGACAGGGGAGGCCAGCCCCAGCATTTT,14,TRBJ1-5,NA,TRBV2,TRBD1
CASSPGQTNTIYF,TGTGCCAGCAGCCCGGGACAGACCAACACCATATATTTT,13,TRBJ1-3,NA,TRBV28,TRBD1
CASSLLSKSTEAFF,TGTGCCAGCAGCTTATTGAGTAAATCCACTGAAGCTTTCTTT,14,TRBJ1-1,NA,TRBV7-2,NA
CASSLRSGTGELFF,TGTGCCAGCAGCTTGAGATCGGGGACCGGGGAGCTGTTTTTT,14,TRBJ2-2,NA,TRBV5-5,NA
CASSLGSGGRDGYTF,TGTGCCAGCAGCTTAGGTTCAGGGGGCCGGGATGGCTACACCTTC,15,TRBJ1-2,NA,TRBV7-2,TRBD1
CASSSRTGPATGELFF,TGTGCCAGTAGTTCCCGGACAGGGCCGGCAACCGGGGAGCTGTTTTTT,16,TRBJ2-2,NA,TRBV19,TRBD1
CAARSGGRYGYTF,TGTGCCGCAAGGTCGGGGGGCCGCTATGGCTACACCTTC,13,TRBJ1-2,NA,TRBV19,NA
CASSLLGQGSGELFF,TGTGCCAGCAGCTTATTGGGACAGGGGTCCGGGGAGCTGTTTTTT,15,TRBJ2-2,NA,TRBV7-3,TRBD1
CASSSGGDYGYTF,TGTGCCAGCAGTAGCGGGGGGGACTATGGCTACACCTTC,13,TRBJ1-2,NA,TRBV28,NA
CASRGRLAGGYEQFF,TGTGCCAGCAGAGGTCGGCTAGCGGGGGGCTATGAGCAGTTCTTC,15,TRBJ2-1,NA,TRBV6-5,TRBD2
CASSRTGGREKLFF,TGTGCCAGCAGCCGGACAGGGGGACGTGAAAAACTGTTTTTT,14,TRBJ1-4,NA,TRBV7-2,TRBD1
CASSDGDYGYTF,TGTGCCAGCTCGGACGGAGACTATGGCTACACCTTC,12,TRBJ1-2,NA,TRBV27,NA
CASSYSLGLGYGYTF,TGTGCCAGCAGTTACTCGCTGGGTTTAGGCTATGGCTACACCTTC,15,TRBJ1-2,NA,TRBV6-5,NA
CASQTQANEKLFF,TGCGCCAGCCAGACCCAAGCTAATGAAAAACTGTTTTTT,13,TRBJ1-4,NA,TRBV10-1,NA
CASSEAGTSLGTSGDNEQFF,TGTGCCAGTTCAGAAGCCGGGACCTCCTTGGGGACTAGCGGCGACAATGAGCAGTTCTTC,20,TRBJ2-1,NA,TRBV19,TRBD2
CASSKTGVSTDTQYF,TGTGCCAGCAGCAAAACAGGAGTAAGCACAGATACGCAGTATTTT,15,TRBJ2-3,NA,TRBV5-6,NA
CASSPAGANVLTF,TGTGCCAGCAGCCCCGCTGGGGCCAACGTCCTGACTTTC,13,TRBJ2-6,NA,TRBV7-8,NA
CASSILAMNTEAFF,TGTGCCAGTAGTATTCTTGCCATGAACACTGAAGCTTTCTTT,14,TRBJ1-1,NA,TRBV19,NA
CASSQGLAGEQYF,TGTGCCAGCAGCCAGGGACTGGCAGGCGAGCAGTACTTC,13,TRBJ2-7,NA,TRBV7-2,NA
CASSVGTSGRAVGETQYF,TGTGCCAGCAGCGTAGGTACTAGCGGGAGGGCCGTCGGGGAGACCCAGTACTTC,18,TRBJ2-5,NA,TRBV9,TRBD2
CASSFKGSGYTF,TGTGCCAGCAGTTTTAAAGGGTCTGGCTACACCTTC,12,TRBJ1-2,NA,TRBV28,NA
CASSGGQGTDTQYF,TGTGCCAGCAGTGGCGGACAGGGCACAGATACGCAGTATTTT,14,TRBJ2-3,NA,TRBV6-4,TRBD1
CASSLTPPAGSNYGYTF,TGTGCCAGCAGCTTAACACCACCCGCCGGCTCTAACTATGGCTACACCTTC,17,TRBJ1-2,NA,TRBV7-2,NA
CASSQARTGNTYEQYF,TGTGCCAGCAGCCAAGCCCGGACAGGGAATACGTACGAGCAGTACTTC,16,TRBJ2-7,NA,TRBV7-2,TRBD1
CASSLHGSAGEQFF,TGTGCCAGCAGCTTGCATGGTAGCGCGGGTGAGCAGTTCTTC,14,TRBJ2-1,NA,TRBV5-4,NA
CAIRATSGASYEQYF,TGTGCCATCAGGGCGACTAGCGGGGCCTCCTACGAGCAGTACTTC,15,TRBJ2-7,NA,TRBV10-3,TRBD2
CSARAQETQYF,TGCAGTGCTAGGGCACAAGAGACCCAGTACTTC,11,TRBJ2-5,NA,TRBV20-1,NA
CASSLTGTQNYGYTF,TGTGCCAGCAGTCTCACCGGGACACAAAACTATGGCTACACCTTC,15,TRBJ1-2,NA,TRBV28,NA